The present TCR beta chain was sequenced within a study of T cells in Graves' hyperthyroidism and ophthalmopathy. RNA transcripts served as the template for amplifying TCR beta CDR3 regions. HTBI primers were used for first-round RT-PCR of the TCR CDR3. MiXCR, applied by TCRdb to the multiplex PCR reads, yields one record per CDR3 protein. The data contain 350,000 to 400,000 distinct CDR3 sequences, around 14% of them seen just once; the ten biggest clones take up approximately 30%. This clonotype has a handful of counts. A lack of ophthalmopathy progression within 18 months defined stable Graves' hyperthyroidism. The CDR3 runs 13 residues. The V end lost 4 bases, the J end lost 8 bases, and 17 bases lay between the germline ends. CDR1 and CDR2 (germline): SQVTM, ANQGSEA.

Sequenced input: blood. The TCR comes from a woman in her twenties or thirties with Graves' hyperthyroidism. The V and J genes are TRBV29-1 and TRBJ1-1, with no clear D. In DNA form, the CDR3 reads TGCAGCGTTGGGGAGGGAAGTCTCCGGGAAGCTTTCTTT. As protein: CSVGEGSLREAFF.